This T cell receptor beta chain was sequenced for a study of identical twins' blood T cells. Broader study findings: Shared CDR3 clonotype counts between two donors mainly tracked the product of their cloneset sizes, twins included. Environmental influences on twin similarity could not be excluded.

Trimming cost V 1 base and J 4 bases; bases outside gene matches: 10. The V gene's germline CDR1 is SGHKS and CDR2 YYEKEE (reference sequence). The CDR3 has 16 amino acids. Original methodology: Per-library CDR3 reads ranged 2.2 to 3.6 million; clonotypes, ~90,000 to ~550,000. TCRdb used MiXCR to reprocess the 5' RACE reads, holding one entry per CDR3 protein. The V and J calls here are based on TCRdb, not the publication. The sample lists 400,000 or so distinct CDR3 sequences, 25% to 35% seen once, with 5.5% to 6.5% in the top ten. This clonotype was seen a handful of times. Its matching antigen is unknown.

This sequence joins TRBV5-5 and TRBJ2-7; 8 bases are shared with TRBD2. Specimen: PBMCs. This clonotype was obtained from a woman between 18 and 50 years old in good health. The CDR3 DNA sequence: TGTGCCAGCAGCTTGAGATCCGGGACTAGTCTGTACGAGCAGTACTTC. This encodes CASSLRSGTSLYEQYF.